One and the same sample provided the 14 T cell receptor beta chains below, sequenced in a study of cytomegalovirus exposure and HLA in healthy donors. PCR amplification relied on 60 Vbeta primers (plus 13 Jbeta primers). TCRdb's copy holds only in-frame clones and misses some; the assay was immunoSEQ multiplex PCR. Reported are tens of thousands of clones; the ten largest clones contain 15%. Input material: PBMCs. The source is a boy aged 10-17 years in good health and CMV-seronegative.

The chain carries TRBV30 and TRBJ1-1; 8 nucleotides line up with TRBD1. The CDR3 consists of 17 residues. With V trimmed by 5 bases and J by 1 base, 15 bases remained unmatched. Germline CDR1 is GTSNPN and CDR2 is SVGIG (reference sequence). CDR3 bases: TGTGCCTGGGGAGCAGACAGGGGAGGGGGGGAGAACACTGAAGCTTTCTTT. It is translated as CAWGADRGGGENTEAFF.

The chain carries TRBV29-1 and TRBJ2-1; D is undetermined. The ends were cut back, 7 bases at V and 4 bases at J, with 14 bases in the middle. Germline V lookup: CDR1 SQVTM, CDR2 ANQGSEA. The CDR3 has 13 amino acids. CDR3 amino acids: CSAPPLRYNEQFF. CDR3 DNA: TGCAGCGCCCCCCCCCTACGGTACAATGAGCAGTTCTTC.

Here the CDR3 DNA reads TGTGCTAGTGCCCCCGAGGAGGCCGGTTATAGCAATCAGCCCCAGCATTTT. The encoded protein is CASAPEEAGYSNQPQHF. V is TRBV12-5 and J is TRBJ1-5; no clear D. The CDR3 runs to 17 residues. Germline loops: CDR1 LGHNT, CDR2 FRNRAP. V lost 7 bases, J lost 0 bases, and 19 bases lay in between.

The CDR3 here is CASSPPTQGSYEQYF. The CDR3 DNA is TGTGCCAGCTCACCGCCGACCCAGGGCTCCTACGAGCAGTACTTC. This chain links TRBV18 with TRBJ2-5, with a tentative D call TRBD1 (5 bases). The J call may be wrong; the DNA end is better matched by TRBJ2-7. Germline V gene lookup returns CDR1 KGHSH and CDR2 LQKENI. This CDR3 contains 15 residues.

The V and J genes are TRBV4-1 and TRBJ2-3; 13 positions match TRBD2. The CDR3 is made up of 17 amino acids. With 4 bases clipped from V and 2 bases from J, the junction kept 6 bases outside the gene matches. CDR1 is MGHRA and CDR2 is YSYEKL in the germline V gene. The CDR3 region has the DNA TGCGCCAGCAGCCGGGGGGGACTAGCGGGGACCACAGATACGCAGTATTTT. This encodes CASSRGGLAGTTDTQYF.

The genes are TRBV2 and TRBJ1-1; TRBD1 aligns across 7 bases. This CDR3 contains 15 residues. Germline CDR1 SNHLY, CDR2 FYNNEI. Germline trimming cut 6 bases from V and 3 bases from J; bases unmatched to any gene: 10. CDR3 in amino acids: CASRAGTALHTEAFF. The CDR3 bases are TGTGCCAGCAGAGCCGGGACAGCCCTACACACTGAAGCTTTCTTT.

The chain recombines TRBV4-3 with TRBJ2-7, with D perhaps TRBD1 (6 bases). CDR3 length: 15 amino acids. V shed 0 bases and J shed 4 bases, with 13 bases lying between them. Germline values: CDR1 LGHNA, CDR2 YSLEER. CDR3 bases: TGCGCCAGCAGCCAAGAAGGAGCAAGGGGGTACGAGCAGTACTTC. As protein: CASSQEGARGYEQYF.

The chain combines TRBV10-3 with TRBJ2-1; 9 bases map to TRBD2. J gave up 2 bases and V 2 bases, and 10 bases lay outside the gene matches. The CDR3 extends over 18 amino acids. The germline gives CDR1 ENHRY, CDR2 SYGVKD. The CDR3 loop is CAISEHIGTSSTYNEQFF. The CDR3 DNA sequence: TGTGCCATCAGTGAGCATATAGGGACTAGCAGTACCTACAATGAGCAGTTCTTC.

This chain joins TRBV5-6 and TRBJ2-7; 10 positions agree with TRBD2. From germline, CDR1 is SGHDT and CDR2 YYEEEE. CDR3 length equals 16 residues. Unmatched junction bases numbered 11, after V lost 4 bases and J lost 4 bases. CDR3 sequence: CASSGSVAGGVYEQYF. As DNA, the CDR3 is TGTGCCAGCAGCGGGAGTGTAGCGGGAGGTGTATACGAGCAGTACTTC.

The rearrangement uses TRBV25-1 and TRBJ1-2, with D possibly TRBD1 on 5 matching bases. The V end was cut by 0 bases, the J end by 8 bases, with 16 bases between. The CDR3 is 15 residues long. CDR1 and CDR2 (germline): MGHDK, SYGVNS. Written as DNA, the CDR3 is TGTGCCAGCAGTGAATATCAGGGTTCTGCGAGGGGCTACACCTTC. It specifies CASSEYQGSARGYTF.

The chain combines TRBV29-1 with TRBJ1-1; 11 positions match TRBD1. V trimming: 7 bases; J trimming: 2 bases; junction bases outside the gene matches: 6. CDR1 is SQVTM, CDR2 ANQGSEA, per germline. This CDR3 spans 14 amino acids. CDR3 DNA: TGCAGCGCAACCGGGACAGGGGGTAACACTGAAGCTTTCTTT. This sequence encodes CSATGTGGNTEAFF.

The V gene is TRBV5-1, the J gene TRBJ2-7, with 9 nucleotides matching TRBD1. Trimming removed 4 bases from V and 0 bases from J; junction bases left unmatched: 8. The CDR3 length is 16 residues. Germline lookup yields CDR1 SGHRS and CDR2 YFSETQ. CDR3 protein: CASSPGTGFVSYEQYF. CDR3 in DNA: TGCGCCAGCAGCCCAGGGACAGGGTTTGTCTCCTACGAGCAGTACTTC.

The rearrangement links TRBV11-2 to TRBJ1-1; D remains ambiguous. The CDR3 spans 13 residues. Germline lookup yields CDR1 SGHAT and CDR2 FQNNGV. Trimming pared 3 bases from V and 0 bases from J, leaving 5 bases between. This chain's CDR3 is CASSLTLNTEAFF. For the CDR3, the DNA is TGTGCCAGCAGCTTGACACTGAACACTGAAGCTTTCTTT.

This chain links TRBV7-9 with TRBJ1-1, with D possibly matching TRBD1 (5 bases). The CDR3 contains 15 residues. The ends were cut back, 5 bases at V and 1 base at J, with 14 bases in the middle. Germline-derived CDR1 and CDR2 are SEHNR and FQNEAQ (reference sequence). This CDR3 is CASSTSGRANTEAFF. The DNA of the CDR3 is TGTGCCAGCAGCACCTCGGGCAGGGCGAACACTGAAGCTTTCTTT.